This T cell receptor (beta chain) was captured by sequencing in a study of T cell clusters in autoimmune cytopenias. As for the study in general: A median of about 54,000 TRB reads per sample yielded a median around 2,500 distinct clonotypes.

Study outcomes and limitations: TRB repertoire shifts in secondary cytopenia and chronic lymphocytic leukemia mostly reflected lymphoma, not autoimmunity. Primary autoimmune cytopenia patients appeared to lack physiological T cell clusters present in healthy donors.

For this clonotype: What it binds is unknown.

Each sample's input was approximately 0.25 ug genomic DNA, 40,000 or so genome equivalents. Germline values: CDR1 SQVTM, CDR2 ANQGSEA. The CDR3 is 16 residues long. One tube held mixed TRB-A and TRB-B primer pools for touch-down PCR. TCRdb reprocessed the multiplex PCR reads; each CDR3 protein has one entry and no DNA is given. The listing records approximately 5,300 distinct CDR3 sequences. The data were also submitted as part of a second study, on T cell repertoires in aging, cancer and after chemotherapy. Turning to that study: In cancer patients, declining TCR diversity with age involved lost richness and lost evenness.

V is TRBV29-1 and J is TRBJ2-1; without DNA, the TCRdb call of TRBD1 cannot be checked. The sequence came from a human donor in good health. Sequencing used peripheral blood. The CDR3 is CSVARTGAGGGNEQFF.